This T cell receptor beta chain was identified in a study of T cell repertoires in cytomegalovirus infection (dated by TCRdb to between 2018 and 2020). Regarding the research as a whole: Donor HLA type was relevant to the analysis, because carriage of CMV infection together with the matching HLA type was indicated by public TCR beta signatures. The paper as a whole reports these results and caveats: The ex vivo response was dominated by HLA-C-restricted CMV-specific TCR beta clonotypes, and the single most frequent clonotype in two of eight donors was supplied by these HLA-C-restricted clonotypes. In both this cohort and an independent 352-donor cohort, the cumulative frequency of public TCR beta family members distinguished carriers of CMV infection plus the relevant HLA type.

At the junction V is shortened by 4 bases and J by 4 bases; bases outside the gene matches: 9. The CDR3 runs 17 amino acids, cysteine and phenylalanine included. Here the CDR3 DNA is all that survives: 51 bases in frame from base 1. Taken from the germline V gene, the CDR1 and CDR2 loops are SGHTA and FQGNSA. Data came from an Illumina HiSeq 1500. TCRdb redid the processing of the public reads, applying fastp at Q25 and MiXCR, and retained in-frame beta chains. CDR3 protein duplicates are merged, each entry listing the most common genes and DNA. This sample has 100,000 to 150,000 distinct CDR3 sequences in its table, and 8.8% of those were observed once. The ten biggest clones cover 10% of the sample. This clonotype occurred many times. What this receptor recognizes is not known. No clone much larger than this one lies a single base away; base qualities are absent.

The sequencing sample was made of PBMCs. The rearranged segments are TRBV7-2 and TRBJ2-5, with TRBD2 matching 13 junction bases. This TCR came from a human donor in good health (CMV status not recorded). Some clones in this sample may be carry-over from other donors' samples. The CDR3 is CASSSQTSGGKGETQYF. The sequenced DNA is TGTGCCAGCAGCTCTCAGACTAGCGGGGGGAAGGGAGAGACCCAGTACTTC.